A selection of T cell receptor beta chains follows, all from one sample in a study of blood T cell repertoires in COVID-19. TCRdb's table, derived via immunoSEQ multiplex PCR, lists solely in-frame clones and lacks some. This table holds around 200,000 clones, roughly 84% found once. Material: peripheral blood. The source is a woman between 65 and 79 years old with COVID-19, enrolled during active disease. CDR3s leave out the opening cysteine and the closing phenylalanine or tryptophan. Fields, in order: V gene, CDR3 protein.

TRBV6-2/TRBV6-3,ASSYSFTAMNTEAF
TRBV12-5,ASGPGTGAEAF
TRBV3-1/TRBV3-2,ASSQTSGPYNEQF
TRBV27,ASSLKGTGYEKLF
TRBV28,ASGGNYGYT
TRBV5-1,ASSRTEGKNIQY
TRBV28,ASSYRDRDPTDTQY
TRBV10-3,AISDYPRGSSQQAYEQY
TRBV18,ASSPLGGKNTEAF
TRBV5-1,ASSLQGGNNEKLF
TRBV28,ASSAAGVGEQF
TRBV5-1,ASSLAGATVNTEAF
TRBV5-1,ASSLGDNTPELF
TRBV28,ASRRPASRVVQH
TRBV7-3,ASSSNYDRVLF
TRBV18,ASSPLKGQGNYGYT
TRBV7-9,ASSLPHRGPMNTEAF
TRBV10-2,ASSGQGYNEQF
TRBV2,ASSDRYRGLAGDFYEQY
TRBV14,ASSPSSRDSGLNEQF
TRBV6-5,ASSPNRVGSPLH
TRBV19,ASRTSGGPHEQF
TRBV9,ASSVGAEVDNEKLF
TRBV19,ASSIDSLPYTEAF
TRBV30,AWNTDRDGYT
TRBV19,ASSIGPPIRANQPQH